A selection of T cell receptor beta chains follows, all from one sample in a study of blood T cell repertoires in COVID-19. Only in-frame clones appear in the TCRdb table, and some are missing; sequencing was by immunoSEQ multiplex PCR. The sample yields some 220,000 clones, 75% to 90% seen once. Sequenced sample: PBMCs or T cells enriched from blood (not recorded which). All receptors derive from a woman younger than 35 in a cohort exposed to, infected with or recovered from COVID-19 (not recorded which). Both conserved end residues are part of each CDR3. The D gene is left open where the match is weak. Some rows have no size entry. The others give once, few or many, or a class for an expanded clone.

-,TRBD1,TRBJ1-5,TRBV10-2,TGCGCCAGCAGTGATGGGGGACAGGAGGGTCAGCCCCAGCATTTT,CASSDGGQEGQPQHF
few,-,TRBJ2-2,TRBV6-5,TGTGCCAGCAGTTACTCCGGGTTAAACACCGGGGAGCTGTTTTTT,CASSYSGLNTGELFF
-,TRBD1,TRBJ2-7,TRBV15,TGTGCCACCAGCGGCCCGGGACAGCTAGAGCCCTACGAGCAGTACTTC,CATSGPGQLEPYEQYF
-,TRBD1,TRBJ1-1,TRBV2,TGTGCCAGCAAGGAAAGAGGGGGCGCTGAAGCTTTCTTT,CASKERGGAEAFF
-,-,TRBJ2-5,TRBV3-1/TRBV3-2,TGTGCCAGCAGTAAACAGCCGATCCAAGAGACCCAGTACTTC,CASSKQPIQETQYF
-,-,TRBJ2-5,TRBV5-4,TGTGCCAGCAGCTCGTCATATCAGGGCGCGACCCAAGAGACCCAGTACTTC,CASSSSYQGATQETQYF
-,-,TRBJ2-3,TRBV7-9,TGTGCCAGCAGCTTAGAGCCGGTAGATACGCAGTATTTT,CASSLEPVDTQYF
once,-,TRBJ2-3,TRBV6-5,TGTGCCAGCAGGGGGGGACTGGGCACAGATACGCAGTATTTT,CASRGGLGTDTQYF
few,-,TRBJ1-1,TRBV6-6,TGTGCCAGCAACCTACCCCCCGGGAACACTGAAGCTTTCTTT,CASNLPPGNTEAFF
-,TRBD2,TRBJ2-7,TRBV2,TGTGCCAGCAGACTAGCGGGTTCGTACGAGCAGTACTTC,CASRLAGSYEQYF
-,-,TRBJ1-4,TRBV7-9,TGTGCCAGCAGCTCCCGACAGCCAGTTGTAACTAATGAAAAACTGTTTTTT,CASSSRQPVVTNEKLFF
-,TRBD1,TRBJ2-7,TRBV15,TGTGCCACCAGCAGAGGTTCAGGGGGCGAAACCTACGAGCAGTACTTC,CATSRGSGGETYEQYF
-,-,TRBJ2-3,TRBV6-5,TGTGCCAGCAGTTACAGCGGTCTACCTTTTCCTGATACGCAGTATTTT,CASSYSGLPFPDTQYF
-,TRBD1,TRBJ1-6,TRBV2,TGTGCCAGCTCCGGGACAGATAATTCACCCCTCCACTTT,CASSGTDNSPLHF
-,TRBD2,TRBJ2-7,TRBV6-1,TGTGCCAGCAGTGAAGCGGCGAGGCTAGCGGGCGAGCAGTACTTC,CASSEAARLAGEQYF
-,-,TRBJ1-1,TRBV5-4,TGTGCCAGCAGCGTCAGGGGTGGGGGCGTGAACACTGAAGCTTTCTTT,CASSVRGGGVNTEAFF
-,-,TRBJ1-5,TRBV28,TGTGCCAGCAGTTCCTATGGAGTTCAGCCCCAGCATTTT,CASSSYGVQPQHF
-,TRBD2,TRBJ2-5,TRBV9,TGTGCCAGCAGCGTGGGACTAGCGGGAAGAGAGACCCAGTACTTC,CASSVGLAGRETQYF
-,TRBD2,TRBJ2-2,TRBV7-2,TGTGCCAGCAGTCGACATAGCGGGAGGGCCTCTGGGGAGCTGTTTTTT,CASSRHSGRASGELFF
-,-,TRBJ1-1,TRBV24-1,TGTGCCACCAGTGATTTTAACAGGGAAGAAGCTTTCTTT,CATSDFNREEAFF
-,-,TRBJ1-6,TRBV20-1,TGCAGTGCTCAAGACAGCTCACCCCTCCACTTT,CSAQDSSPLHF
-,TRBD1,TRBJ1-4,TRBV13,TGTGCCAGCAGTATAACCGGGACAGGGAATGAAAAACTGTTTTTT,CASSITGTGNEKLFF
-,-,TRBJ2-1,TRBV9,TGTGCCAGCAGCGCCCCACCGGGGCTGGGGGGCTCCTACAATGAGCAGTTCTTC,CASSAPPGLGGSYNEQFF
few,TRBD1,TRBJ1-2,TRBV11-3,TGTGCCAGCAGCCTGATGACAGGGTTGGGCTACACCTTC,CASSLMTGLGYTF
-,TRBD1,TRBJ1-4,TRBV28,TGTGCCAGCGGAAAGACAGGGTTCCCTAATGAAAAACTGTTTTTT,CASGKTGFPNEKLFF
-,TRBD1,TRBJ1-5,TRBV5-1,TGCGCCAGCAGCGACAGGGGACCGAATCAGCCCCAGCATTTT,CASSDRGPNQPQHF
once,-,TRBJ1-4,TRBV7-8,TGTGCCAGCAGCCGATCGTTAAACCGGGAAAAACTGTTTTTT,CASSRSLNREKLFF
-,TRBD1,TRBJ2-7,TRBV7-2,TGTGCCAGCAGCCAACGTCCGGGACAGGGGTCCCCCTACGAGCAGTACTTC,CASSQRPGQGSPYEQYF
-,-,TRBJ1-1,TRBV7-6,TGTGCCAGCAGCTTAGAAAGGGGCTCTGGGACTGAAGCTTTCTTT,CASSLERGSGTEAFF
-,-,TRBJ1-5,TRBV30,TGTGCCTGGAGTGTAGGAGGGCATGATCAGCCCCAGCATTTT,CAWSVGGHDQPQHF
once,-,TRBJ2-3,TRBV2,TGTGCCACCCAGGGCACAGATACGCAGTATTTT,CATQGTDTQYF
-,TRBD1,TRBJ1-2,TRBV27,TGTGCCAGCAGTCTAAAGGGACAGGACCCTAACTATGGCTACACCTTC,CASSLKGQDPNYGYTF
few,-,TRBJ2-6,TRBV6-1,TGTGCCAGCAGTGAAGACTTGTCTGGGGCCAACGTCCTGACTTTC,CASSEDLSGANVLTF
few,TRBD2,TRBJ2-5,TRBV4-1,TGCGCCAGCAGCCAAGGCACCGGGACTAGCGGGAGACGGGAGACCCAGTACTTC,CASSQGTGTSGRRETQYF
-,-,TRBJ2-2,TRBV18,TGTGCCAGCTCACTGCTGATATTAGCGGAGTTTAACACCGGGGAGCTGTTTTTT,CASSLLILAEFNTGELFF
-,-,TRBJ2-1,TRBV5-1,TGCGCCAGCAGCCCCGGGTCCCCCGACCTTTACAATGAGCAGTTCTTC,CASSPGSPDLYNEQFF
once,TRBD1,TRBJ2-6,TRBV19,TGTGCCAGTAGTCCCACAGGGGTCGCCTCTGGGGCCAACGTCCTGACTTTC,CASSPTGVASGANVLTF
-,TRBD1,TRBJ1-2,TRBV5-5,TGTGCCAGCAGCTTGGCGGCGGGACAGGATAAAGGCTACACCTTC,CASSLAAGQDKGYTF
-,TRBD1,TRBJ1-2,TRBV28,TGTGCCAGCAGTACACAGGGGACAATCACCTATGGCTACACCTTC,CASSTQGTITYGYTF
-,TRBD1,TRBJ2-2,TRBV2,TGTGCCAGCAGTGTACAGACAGGGGATACCGGGGAGCTGTTTTTT,CASSVQTGDTGELFF
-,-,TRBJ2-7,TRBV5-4,TGTGCCAGCAGTTATGACAGTCTCGAGCAGTACTTC,CASSYDSLEQYF
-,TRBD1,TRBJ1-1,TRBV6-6,TGTGCCAGCAGTCAATCCAGGACAGGGCAGAACACTGAAGCTTTCTTT,CASSQSRTGQNTEAFF
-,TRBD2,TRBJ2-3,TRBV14,TGTGCCAGCAGCCTTACTAGCGTTGATACGCAGTATTTT,CASSLTSVDTQYF
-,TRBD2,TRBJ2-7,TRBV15,TGTGCCACCACCCCTGGGCGGGAGGCTTACGAGCAGTACTTC,CATTPGREAYEQYF
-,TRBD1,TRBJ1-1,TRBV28,TGTGCCAGCATCCCCGGGGCAGGGGGGCCGACTGAAGCTTTCTTT,CASIPGAGGPTEAFF
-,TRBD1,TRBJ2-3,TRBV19,TGTGCCAGTAACCCACTCGACAGGGCCAGTAGCACAGATACGCAGTATTTT,CASNPLDRASSTDTQYF
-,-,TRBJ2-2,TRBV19,TGTGCCAGTAGCATGGGGCCCCCCACCGGGGAGCTGTTTTTT,CASSMGPPTGELFF
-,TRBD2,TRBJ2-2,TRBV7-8,TGTGCCAGCAGCTCGACTAGCGTTGACACCGGGGAGCTGTTTTTT,CASSSTSVDTGELFF
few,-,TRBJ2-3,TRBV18,TGTGCCAGCTCACCGACTACAGATACGCAGTATTTT,CASSPTTDTQYF
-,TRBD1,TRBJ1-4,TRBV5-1,TGCGCCAGCAGCTTGGATGGGACAGAGGGGGAAAAACTGTTTTTT,CASSLDGTEGEKLFF
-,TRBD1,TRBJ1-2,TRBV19,TGTGCCAGTAGCCCACGGGACAGCCCGGTTGGCTACACCTTC,CASSPRDSPVGYTF
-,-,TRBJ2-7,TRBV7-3,TGTGCCAGCAGCTTAGAAGCGGTACCTTCCTACGAGCAGTACTTC,CASSLEAVPSYEQYF